This T cell receptor (beta chain) was sequenced for a study of response to subunit inactivated influenza vaccine. Study-level points and caveats: After each seasonal influenza vaccination, few new T cells are recruited, the authors suggested.

Germline V lookup: CDR1 DFQATT, CDR2 SNEGSKA (reference sequence). CDR3 length: 14 residues. Trimming cost V 3 bases and J 4 bases, with 16 bases left between them. TCRdb recomputed calls from the RT-PCR reads with MiXCR, one row per CDR3 protein. This sample yields approximately 730,000 distinct CDR3 sequences, of which roughly 13% are seen a single time; 6% to 7% belongs to the top ten. As to this clonotype: Antigen unknown.

The specimen was PBMCs from blood, collected approximately 15 days before vaccination. The chain employs TRBV20-1 and TRBJ2-7; D possibly corresponds to TRBD2 (5 bases). The receptor's source is a man in his fifties who received an inactivated influenza vaccine. The CDR3 region has the DNA TGCAGTGCTAGTAGCGACTCTCGATCTTACGAGCAGTACTTC. Amino acid sequence: CSASSDSRSYEQYF.